This entry features one T cell receptor beta chain sequence. What it binds is unknown. This sample is part of a study of shared clonotypes between healthy human individuals. Only in-frame clones appear in the TCRdb table, and some are missing; sequencing was by immunoSEQ multiplex PCR. The table includes 400,000 to 500,000 clones, 60% to 85% detected once. General observations from the study: Sample collection involved blood only; tissue repertoires are likely different.

The receptor's source is a middle-aged woman in good health. Some clones in this sample may be carry-over from other donors' samples. Sequenced: PBMCs.

For the CDR3, the DNA is TGTGCCAGCAGCCCCGGGACAGGCCAGGGGAAACTGTTTTTT. This gives the protein CASSPGTGQGKLFF. J is TRBJ1-4 and V is TRBV2, with 8 bases matching TRBD1. V shed 6 bases and J 11 bases; nucleotides not matched to a gene: 11. The V gene's germline CDR1 is SNHLY and CDR2 FYNNEI. The CDR3 loop spans 14 amino acids.